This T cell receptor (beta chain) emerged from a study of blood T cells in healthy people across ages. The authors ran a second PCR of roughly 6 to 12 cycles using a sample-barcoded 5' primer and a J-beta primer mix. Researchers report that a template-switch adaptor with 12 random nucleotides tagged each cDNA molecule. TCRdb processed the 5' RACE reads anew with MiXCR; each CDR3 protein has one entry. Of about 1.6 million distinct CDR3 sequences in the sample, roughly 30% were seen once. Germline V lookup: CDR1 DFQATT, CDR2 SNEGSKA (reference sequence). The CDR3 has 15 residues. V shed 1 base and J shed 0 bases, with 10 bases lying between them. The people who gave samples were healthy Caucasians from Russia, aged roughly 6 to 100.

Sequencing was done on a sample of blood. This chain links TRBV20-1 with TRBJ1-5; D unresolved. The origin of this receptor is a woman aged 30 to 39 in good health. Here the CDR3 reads CSARALGNSNQPQHF. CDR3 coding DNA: TGCAGTGCTAGAGCGTTGGGGAATAGCAATCAGCCCCAGCATTTT.